What follows is one T cell receptor (beta chain) and its context. Specified treatment: randomized to nivolumab then ipilimumab (arm A) or the reverse (arm B). Patients had received no earlier DNA-damaging chemotherapy. Sorted cells were live CD3+CD8+, lacking CD19 and CD56, from PBMCs. Profiling relied on immunoSEQ multiplex PCR, and the TCRdb table lists in-frame clones only, not all of them. The sample has roughly 8,400 clones; 90% are singletons. This specimen comes from a study of sequential checkpoint blockade in melanoma. Study information: Arm A got nivolumab then ipilimumab; arm B the reverse, 1:1. Each arm's sequence ended with maintenance nivolumab.

Germline lookup yields CDR1 ENHRY and CDR2 SYGVKD. CDR3 length: 12 amino acids. The V gene lost 4 bases and the J gene lost 5 bases, with 5 bases spanning the gap. The sequencing used CD8+ T cells sorted from blood (inferred from file names), collected from a patient given nivolumab and ipilimumab in sequence. This TCR was recovered from a human donor with melanoma. The chain is built from TRBV10-3 and TRBJ1-4, with D unclear. CDR3 loop: CAISGANEKLFF. CDR3 DNA: TGTGCCATCAGTGGGGCAAATGAAAAACTGTTTTTT.